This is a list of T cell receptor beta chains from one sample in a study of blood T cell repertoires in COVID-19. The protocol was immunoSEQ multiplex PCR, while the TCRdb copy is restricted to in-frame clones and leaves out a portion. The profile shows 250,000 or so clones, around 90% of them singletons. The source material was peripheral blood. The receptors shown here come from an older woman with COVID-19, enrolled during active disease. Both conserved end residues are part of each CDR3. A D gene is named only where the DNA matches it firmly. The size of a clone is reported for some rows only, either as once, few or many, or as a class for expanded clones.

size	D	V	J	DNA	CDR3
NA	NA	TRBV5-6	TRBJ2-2	TGTGCCAGCAGCCCCGCAGGCGCAGGTTTGAACACCGGGGAGCTGTTTTTT	CASSPAGAGLNTGELFF
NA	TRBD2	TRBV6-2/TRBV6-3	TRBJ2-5	TGTGCCAGCAGTTCCGGACTAGCGGGGGGGCAAGAGACCCAGTACTTC	CASSSGLAGGQETQYF
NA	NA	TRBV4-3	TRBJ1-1	TGCGCCAGCAGCCAAGAGCGGGGGCGAGGCACTGAAGCTTTCTTT	CASSQERGRGTEAFF
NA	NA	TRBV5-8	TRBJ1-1	TGTGCCAGCAGCTTGGCGGACGGGATCGCCTTTATGAACACTGAAGCTTTCTTT	CASSLADGIAFMNTEAFF
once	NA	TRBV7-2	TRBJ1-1	TGTGCCAGCAACCAAGGAGGAGCGGGGGCCAGCACTGAAGCTTTCTTT	CASNQGGAGASTEAFF
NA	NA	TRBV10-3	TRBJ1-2	TGTGCCATCAGTGGAGGCAAAAAAGTGTATGGCTACACCTTC	CAISGGKKVYGYTF
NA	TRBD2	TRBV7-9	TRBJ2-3	TGTGCCAGCAGCTTCAGCGGGGGGACGCGGGAGCAGTATTTT	CASSFSGGTREQYF
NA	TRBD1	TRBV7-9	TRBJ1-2	TGTGCCAGCAGCTTAAACAGGGGGCAAAGCTATGGCTACACCTTC	CASSLNRGQSYGYTF
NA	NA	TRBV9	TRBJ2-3	TGTGCCAGCAGCCCCCTCAAGTGGGTCGCGGGACCCTTCACAGATACGCAGTATTTT	CASSPLKWVAGPFTDTQYF
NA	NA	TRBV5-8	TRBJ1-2	TGTGCCAGCAGCTTGAGGCTTCAGGGCACCTTC	CASSLRLQGTF
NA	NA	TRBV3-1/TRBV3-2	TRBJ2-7	TGTGCCAGCAGCCAACTGACAGGCTTCTACGAGCAGTACTTC	CASSQLTGFYEQYF
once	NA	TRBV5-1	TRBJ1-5	TGCGCCAGCAGCTTGGTTCCCGGCGGGAATCAGCCCCAGCATTTT	CASSLVPGGNQPQHF
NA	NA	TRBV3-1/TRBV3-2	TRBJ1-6	TGTGCCAGCAGCCAAGGACAGGTCTCATCACCCCTCCACTTT	CASSQGQVSSPLHF
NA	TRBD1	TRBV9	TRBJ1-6	TGTGCCAGCAGCGCTCAGGCGACAGGGGGATCACCCCTCCACTTT	CASSAQATGGSPLHF
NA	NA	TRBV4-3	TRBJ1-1	TGCGCCAGCAGCCAAACACAGAACACTGAAGCTTTCTTT	CASSQTQNTEAFF
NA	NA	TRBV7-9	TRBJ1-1	TGTGCCAGCAGCTTAGTTGTCGGGGACACTGAAGCTTTCTTT	CASSLVVGDTEAFF
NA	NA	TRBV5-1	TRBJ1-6	TGCGCCAGCAGCTTGGCCGGTGCGGCCTATAATTCACCCCTCCACTTT	CASSLAGAAYNSPLHF
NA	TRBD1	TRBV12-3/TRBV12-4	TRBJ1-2	TGTGCCAGCAGTTTGACAGGGCCCTATGGCTACACCTTC	CASSLTGPYGYTF
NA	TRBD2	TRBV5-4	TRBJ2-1	TGTGCCAGCAGCTTGGATCTAGCGGGGAACAATGAGCAGTTCTTC	CASSLDLAGNNEQFF
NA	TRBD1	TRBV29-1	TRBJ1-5	TGCAGCGTTGTGACAGGGGACAATCAGCCCCAGCATTTT	CSVVTGDNQPQHF
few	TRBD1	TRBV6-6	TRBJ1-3	TGTGCCAGCAGTTACGGGACAGCCCAGCTAGGAAACACCATATATTTT	CASSYGTAQLGNTIYF
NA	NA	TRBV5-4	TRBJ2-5	TGTGCCAGCAGCCGATTAGGGGGGACAGACCAAGAGACCCAGTACTTC	CASSRLGGTDQETQYF
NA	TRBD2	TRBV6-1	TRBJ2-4	TGTGCCAGCAGTGAAGGTGGGGGGGTGATTCAGTACTTC	CASSEGGGVIQYF
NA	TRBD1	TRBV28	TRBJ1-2	TGTGCCAGCAGTTTATTCGCACAGGGGGCGCGGGGCTACACCTTC	CASSLFAQGARGYTF
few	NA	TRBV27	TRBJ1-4	TGTGCCAGCAGCCAGGTTGCAACTAATGAAAAACTGTTTTTT	CASSQVATNEKLFF
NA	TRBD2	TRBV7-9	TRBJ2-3	TGTGCCAGCAGCGTCGGACTAGCGGGGGGAGATACGCAGTATTTT	CASSVGLAGGDTQYF
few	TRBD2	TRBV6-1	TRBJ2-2	TGTGCCCGCAGTGAACTCGCGGGGGGGCCCGGGGAGCTGTTTTTT	CARSELAGGPGELFF
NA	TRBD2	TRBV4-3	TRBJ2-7	TGCGCCAGCAGCCGGAGCGGGGGGGCCTCTTACGAGCAGTACTTC	CASSRSGGASYEQYF
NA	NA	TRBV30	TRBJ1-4	TGTGCCTGGAGTGTAGAACAATCCGGGAAACTGTTTTTT	CAWSVEQSGKLFF
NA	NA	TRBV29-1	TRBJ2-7	TGCAGCGTTGACTCGACCGGCCAGGGGGAGCAGTACTTC	CSVDSTGQGEQYF
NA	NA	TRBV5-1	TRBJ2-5	TGCGCCAGCAGCTTGGTAGCCGGAGAAGAGACCCAGTACTTC	CASSLVAGEETQYF
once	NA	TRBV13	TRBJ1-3	TGTGCCAGCAGCTTGCGCTACGAGTCTGGAAACACCATATATTTT	CASSLRYESGNTIYF
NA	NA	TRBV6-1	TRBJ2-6	TGTGCCAGCAGTGAAGCCAGAACTGGGGCCAACGTCCTGACTTTC	CASSEARTGANVLTF
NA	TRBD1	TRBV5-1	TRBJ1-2	TGCGCCAGCAGCTTGGGGGACAGGGACTATGGCTACACCTTC	CASSLGDRDYGYTF
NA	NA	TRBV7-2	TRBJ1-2	TGTGCCAGCAGCTTCCCGGACAGCGCTCGGTATAATGGCTACACCTTC	CASSFPDSARYNGYTF
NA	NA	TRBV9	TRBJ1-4	TGTGCCAGCGGGGGCGGAAATGAAAAACTGTTTTTT	CASGGGNEKLFF
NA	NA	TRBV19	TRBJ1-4	TGTGCCAGTAGTATCTCAAGCGGTAATGAAAAACTGTTTTTT	CASSISSGNEKLFF
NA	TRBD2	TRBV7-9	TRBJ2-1	TGTGCCAGCAGCTCCCCTAGCGGGGGGGCCGACCTGTCCTACAATGAGCAGTTCTTC	CASSSPSGGADLSYNEQFF
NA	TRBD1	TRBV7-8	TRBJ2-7	TGTGCCAGCACCGGCAGGGGGTCCTACGAGCAGTACTTC	CASTGRGSYEQYF
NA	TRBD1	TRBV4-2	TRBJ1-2	TGTGCCAGCAGCCAAGGTACAGGGGCGGGTGGCTACACCTTC	CASSQGTGAGGYTF
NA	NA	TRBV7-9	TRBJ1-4	TGTGCCAGCAGCTTAGCGGGGAGGTGGACTGAAAAACTGTTTTTT	CASSLAGRWTEKLFF
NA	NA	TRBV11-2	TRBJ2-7	TGTGCCAGCAGCTTAGGGTCCGGGGTCTTTACCTACGAGCAGTACTTC	CASSLGSGVFTYEQYF
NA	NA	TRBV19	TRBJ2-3	TGTGCCAGTAGTTTCCGGACAGACACAGATACGCAGTATTTT	CASSFRTDTDTQYF
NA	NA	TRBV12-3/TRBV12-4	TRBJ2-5	TGTGCCAGCAGTTTTGCGCAGCGAGAGACCCAGTACTTC	CASSFAQRETQYF
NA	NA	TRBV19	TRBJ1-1	TGTGCCAGTAGTATAAAAGGGGCGAACAAAGCTTTCTTT	CASSIKGANKAFF
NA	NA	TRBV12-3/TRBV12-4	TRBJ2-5	TGTGCCAGCAGTCCAGGTGGGAGCCAGTACTTC	CASSPGGSQYF
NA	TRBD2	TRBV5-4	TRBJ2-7	TGTGCCAGCAGATCCGGGACTAGCGGGAGGAGTTACGAGCAGTACTTC	CASRSGTSGRSYEQYF
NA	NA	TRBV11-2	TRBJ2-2	TGTGCCAGCAGCTCCCGACTTGGTACCGGGGAGCTGTTTTTT	CASSSRLGTGELFF
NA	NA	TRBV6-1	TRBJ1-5	TGTGCCAGCAGTGAAGCGACAGTACGGAGCAATCAGCCCCAGCATTTT	CASSEATVRSNQPQHF
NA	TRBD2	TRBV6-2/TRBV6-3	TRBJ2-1	TGTGCCAGCAGCCGGAGGCCGGGACTAGCGGTATACAATGAGCAGTTCTTC	CASSRRPGLAVYNEQFF
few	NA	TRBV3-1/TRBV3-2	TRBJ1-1	TGTGCCAGCAGCCCAACCGGCAGGGGAAACCTTAACACTGAAGCTTTCTTT	CASSPTGRGNLNTEAFF
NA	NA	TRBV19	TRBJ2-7	TGTGCCAGTAGTATGGGCAGCCCCTACGAGCAGTACTTC	CASSMGSPYEQYF
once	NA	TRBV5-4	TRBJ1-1	TGTGCCAGCAGCTTGTCCGTGGCCACTGAAGCTTTCTTT	CASSLSVATEAFF
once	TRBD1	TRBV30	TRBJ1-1	TGTGCCTGGAGTAGACAGGGCATGGAGACTGAAGCTTTCTTT	CAWSRQGMETEAFF
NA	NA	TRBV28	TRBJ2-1	TGTGCCAGCAGTTTAGGCAGGGGATTATACAATGAGCAGTTCTTC	CASSLGRGLYNEQFF
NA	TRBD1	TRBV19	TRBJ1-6	TGTGCCAGTAGTCTTCGACAGGGGGCCTCCGGTAATTCACCCCTCCACTTT	CASSLRQGASGNSPLHF
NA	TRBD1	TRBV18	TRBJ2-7	TGTGCCAGCTCAGTACCGGGACAGGGATTCTACGAGCAGTACTTC	CASSVPGQGFYEQYF
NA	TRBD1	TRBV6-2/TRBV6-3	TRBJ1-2	TGTGCCAGCAGTTACTCGAGGACAGGGCGGTATGGCTACACCTTC	CASSYSRTGRYGYTF
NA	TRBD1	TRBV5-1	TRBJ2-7	TGCGCCACCGCGTTGTTCGGACAGGGGGAAGGCGAGCAGTACTTC	CATALFGQGEGEQYF